The rows below give T cell receptor beta chains drawn from one sample of a study of T-cell reconstitution after alpha-beta-depleted transplantation in children. In TCRdb, the PCR reads were re-called with MiXCR into one record per CDR3 protein. The sample holds approximately 230,000 distinct CDR3 sequences, about 25% seen once. Here the sequenced sample was PBMCs, taken before TCRalphabeta/CD19-depleted stem cell transplant. The receptor source for this set is a girl aged 2-10 years with Fanconi anemia, due to receive a stem cell transplant. Both conserved end residues are part of each CDR3. D genes are given only for firm matches. Clone size is stated in some rows and not others, as once, few, many or a class when expanded.

TRBV20-1	NA	TRBD2	TRBJ2-1	TGCAGTGCTAGAAGGACTAGCGGGCTCAACAATGAGCAGTTCTTC	CSARRTSGLNNEQFF
TRBV6-5	NA	NA	TRBJ2-5	TGTGCCAGCAGTTACAAACTGGGCCTGGAACAAGAGACCCAGTACTTC	CASSYKLGLEQETQYF
TRBV12-3/TRBV12-4	many	NA	TRBJ1-1	TGTGCCAGCAGTTTGAAGGGTGTAGACACTGAAGCTTTCTTT	CASSLKGVDTEAFF
TRBV5-1	NA	NA	TRBJ2-1	TGCGCCAGCAGCTTGGTGGGGGGACGGAAGGCGTTTACCTACAATGAGCAGTTCTTC	CASSLVGGRKAFTYNEQFF
TRBV11-3	NA	TRBD2	TRBJ2-1	TGTGCCAGCAGCTCGTCAGCACGACTAGCCCGAAATGAGCAGTTCTTC	CASSSSARLARNEQFF
TRBV29-1	many	TRBD2	TRBJ2-2	TGCAGCGTTTCTCGCGGGAGGTCCCCCGGGGAGCTGTTTTTT	CSVSRGRSPGELFF
TRBV5-1	few	TRBD2	TRBJ2-1	TGCGCCAGCAGCTTGCTTGGCCCGGGGGGTGAGCAGTTCTTC	CASSLLGPGGEQFF
TRBV7-3	NA	TRBD1	TRBJ2-1	TGTGCCAGCAGCTTAAGTAGGGGACAGGGAAATGAGCAGTTCTTC	CASSLSRGQGNEQFF
TRBV28	many	TRBD1	TRBJ1-6	TGTGCCAGCAGTTTATTCGGACAGGGGCTTAATTCACCCCTCCACTTT	CASSLFGQGLNSPLHF
TRBV20-1	many	NA	TRBJ2-5	TGCAGTGCGGACAAGCAAGAGACCCAGTACTTC	CSADKQETQYF
TRBV30	few	TRBD1	TRBJ2-7	TGTGCCTGGACCCAGGGGGAACCCTACGAGCAGTACTTC	CAWTQGEPYEQYF
TRBV28	NA	NA	TRBJ2-1	TGTGCCAGCAGTACTTCTTCGGGCCTCCGCGCCTACAATGAGCAGTTCTTC	CASSTSSGLRAYNEQFF
TRBV7-3	many	NA	TRBJ2-3	TGTGCCAGCAGCTTAACGTGGGCAGGAGTCACAGATACGCAGTATTTT	CASSLTWAGVTDTQYF
TRBV4-2	NA	NA	TRBJ2-3	TGTGCCAGCAGCCAGGGGGACTGGGCCTACACAGATACGCAGTATTTT	CASSQGDWAYTDTQYF
TRBV20-1	many	TRBD2	TRBJ2-2	TGCAGTGCTAGAGACGGACTAGCGGGGTACGCGAACACCGGGGAGCTGTTTTTT	CSARDGLAGYANTGELFF
TRBV29-1	many	NA	TRBJ2-3	TGCAGCGTTGTCGGTCGTCTCGCGGATACGCAGTATTTT	CSVVGRLADTQYF
TRBV21-1	many	NA	TRBJ1-5	TGTGCCAGCAGCAAACGACAGGGGAATCAGCCCCAGCATTTT	CASSKRQGNQPQHF
TRBV20-1	many	NA	TRBJ2-7	TGCAGTGCCCCCGAGAAGTTGGGGAGCTCCTACGAGCAGTACTTC	CSAPEKLGSSYEQYF
TRBV7-3	few	TRBD2	TRBJ2-1	TGTGCCAGCAGCTTAGGTGGGCTAGCGGGGTTCAATGAGCAGTTCTTC	CASSLGGLAGFNEQFF
TRBV7-6	NA	NA	TRBJ2-1	TGTGCCAGCAGCGAAGGAGGGAGGCTCTTGTTCTTC	CASSEGGRLLFF
TRBV12-3/TRBV12-4	many	NA	TRBJ2-5	TGTGCCAGCAGTTTTTTCAGGGAGCAAGAGACCCAGTACTTC	CASSFFREQETQYF
TRBV7-9	NA	TRBD1	TRBJ2-7	TGTGCCAGCAGACCCCGGGACAGGCCCTACGAGCAGTACTTC	CASRPRDRPYEQYF
TRBV29-1	many	NA	TRBJ2-7	TGCAGCGTACGACAGGGAGGCGAGCAGTACTTC	CSVRQGGEQYF
TRBV29-1	many	NA	TRBJ1-1	TGCAGCGTGTCCCAAACCGCTGAAGCTTTCTTT	CSVSQTAEAFF
TRBV29-1	few	NA	TRBJ2-5	TGCAGCGCGATAGGACCGTGGAGGGAGACCCAGTACTTC	CSAIGPWRETQYF
TRBV20-1	many	NA	TRBJ1-1	TGCAGTGCCTTGCGACTTGAAGCTTTCTTT	CSALRLEAFF
TRBV6-2/TRBV6-3	many	TRBD1	TRBJ2-1	TGTGCCAGCAGTTTAATCTCGACAGGGGGCTATGAAAATGAGCAGTTCTTC	CASSLISTGGYENEQFF
TRBV29-1	many	NA	TRBJ2-7	TGCAGCGTTGCGGGGGTGAACGCCTACGAGCAGTACTTC	CSVAGVNAYEQYF
TRBV10-3	few	NA	TRBJ2-1	TGTGCCACCCGTCAGTTGAACAATGAGCAGTTCTTC	CATRQLNNEQFF
TRBV5-1	few	TRBD1	TRBJ1-5	TGCGCCAGCAGCTTACAACCCGGGACAGGGGAACTGCATTTT	CASSLQPGTGELHF
TRBV18	NA	NA	TRBJ2-4	TGTGCCAGCTCACCGGGCAGGGATGACATTCAGTACTTC	CASSPGRDDIQYF
TRBV20-1	NA	NA	TRBJ1-2	TGCAGTGCTAGAGGTGTGAGTAGGGACAAGCTTAACTATGGCTACACCTTC	CSARGVSRDKLNYGYTF
TRBV20-1	NA	NA	TRBJ1-1	TGCAGTGCCGGTTGGGGCACTGAAGCTTTCTTT	CSAGWGTEAFF
TRBV10-3	many	TRBD2	TRBJ2-7	TGTGCCATCAGTGAGTTACCTAGCGGTCGCTCCTACGAGCAGTACTTC	CAISELPSGRSYEQYF
TRBV20-1	many	NA	TRBJ2-7	TGCAGTGCTAGAGGAGGGGGGGGACACTACGAGCAGTACTTC	CSARGGGGHYEQYF
TRBV7-2	many	NA	TRBJ2-7	TGTGCCAGCAGCTTTAAGGGGAGGTCCTACGAGCAGTACTTC	CASSFKGRSYEQYF
TRBV20-1	many	NA	TRBJ2-5	TGCAGTGCTAGTGGTCCTAGCGCGGAGACCCAGTACTTC	CSASGPSAETQYF
TRBV29-1	few	NA	TRBJ1-1	TGCAGCGTTGAGCAACTGGGCGCTGAAGCTTTCTTT	CSVEQLGAEAFF
TRBV20-1	many	NA	TRBJ2-7	TGCAGTGCTATAGGGGGGGGGAGAGGATCAGTCTACGAGCAGTACTTC	CSAIGGGRGSVYEQYF
TRBV29-1	many	TRBD1	TRBJ2-7	TGCAGCGGGGGACAGGGTTACGAGCAGTACTTC	CSGGQGYEQYF
TRBV10-3	many	NA	TRBJ1-5	TGTGCCATCAGTTCACAACATAGCAATCAGCCCCAGCATTTT	CAISSQHSNQPQHF
TRBV6-1	many	TRBD1	TRBJ2-1	TGTGCCAGCAGTGGCCAGGGGGCCCCTTACAATGAGCAGTTCTTC	CASSGQGAPYNEQFF
TRBV20-1	few	NA	TRBJ2-5	TGCAGTGCGCTTCGGGACCTCCAAGAGACCCAGTACTTC	CSALRDLQETQYF
TRBV18	few	NA	TRBJ2-7	TGTGCCAGCTCATCATCACCTAAACAAACCTACGAGCAGTACTTC	CASSSSPKQTYEQYF
TRBV7-9	few	TRBD2	TRBJ2-7	TGTGCCAGCAGCTTAGATGCGGGAGGCCGCAGGTACGAGCAGTACTTC	CASSLDAGGRRYEQYF
TRBV18	few	NA	TRBJ2-7	TGTGCCAGCTCACCACGTAACACCGACTACGAGCAGTACTTC	CASSPRNTDYEQYF
TRBV6-2/TRBV6-3	NA	NA	TRBJ2-7	TGTGCCAGCAGTTACGACAAACCCTACGAGCAGTACTTC	CASSYDKPYEQYF